This entry lists 11 T cell receptor beta chains sequenced from one sample in a study of cytomegalovirus exposure and HLA in healthy donors. 60 Vbeta and 13 Jbeta primers were used in PCR. TCRdb keeps only in-frame clones here, not all; method: immunoSEQ multiplex PCR. There are more than 150,000 clones in the sample; 84% occur only once, and roughly 2.8% lies in the top ten. Sequences were obtained from PBMCs. These receptors were taken from a woman aged 45-60 years in good health and CMV-seropositive.

The chain couples TRBV7-8 to TRBJ2-2, with TRBD1 as a possible D gene (7 bases). Germline CDR1 reads SGHVS; CDR2 reads FQNEAQ. Trimming took 2 bases from V and 4 from J, leaving 14 bases between them. This CDR3 region has 16 residues. The CDR3 here is CASSLSRGTSTGELFF. The DNA for the CDR3 is TGTGCCAGCAGCTTAAGCAGGGGGACTTCCACCGGGGAGCTGTTTTTT.

The chain uses TRBV4-1 and TRBJ2-1; 7 nucleotides agree with TRBD2. Germline CDR1 MGHRA, CDR2 YSYEKL. This CDR3 has 17 residues. V was pared by 4 bases and J by 0 bases, with 9 bases of the junction left unmatched. CDR3 sequence: CASSPVGGTFSYNEQFF. DNA of the CDR3: TGCGCCAGCAGCCCGGTGGGAGGGACTTTCTCCTACAATGAGCAGTTCTTC.

The rearrangement joins TRBV11-1 to TRBJ2-1, with 7 nucleotides matching TRBD2. There are 16 residues in the CDR3. The germline V gene encodes CDR1 SGHAT and CDR2 FQDESV (reference sequence). The V and J ends lost 5 bases and 0 bases, in that order; junction bases with no gene match: 7. This CDR3 reads CASSLNGGSSYNEQFF. The DNA of the CDR3 is TGTGCCAGCAGCCTTAACGGGGGGTCCTCCTACAATGAGCAGTTCTTC.

V gene TRBV18 combines with J gene TRBJ1-2, with D possibly being TRBD1 (5 bases). Germline CDR1 and CDR2: KGHSH and LQKENI. There are 18 residues in the CDR3. V was shortened by 6 bases and J by 0 bases, with 23 bases between the two germline ends. As DNA, the CDR3 is TGTGCCAGCTCCCCAAGGGAACAGGTATTACAACCTAACTATGGCTACACCTTC. This translates into CASSPREQVLQPNYGYTF.

For the CDR3, the DNA is TGCGCCAGCCGCCCTAGCAGCGGGGGCGAGACCCAGTACTTC. Protein sequence: CASRPSSGGETQYF. V is TRBV5-1 and J is TRBJ2-5; 8 nucleotides agree with TRBD2. Germline trimming cut 7 bases from V and 5 bases from J; bases unmatched to any gene: 10. Germline V gives CDR1 SGHRS, CDR2 YFSETQ. This CDR3 contains 14 residues. Filled out from reference TRBV5-1 and TRBJ2-5, the complete variable domain reads KAGVTQTPRYLIKTRGQQVTLSCSPISGHRSVSWYQQTPGQGLQFLFEYFSETQRNKGNFPGRFSGRQFSNSRSEMNVSTLELGDSALYLCASRPSSGGETQYFGPGTRLLVL.

This sequence joins TRBV5-1 and TRBJ2-7; D is possibly TRBD1 (6 bases). V was pared by 1 base and J by 2 bases, with 7 bases between. Per germline, CDR1 SGHRS and CDR2 YFSETQ. The CDR3 covers 13 residues. The CDR3 nucleotides read TGCGCCAGCAGCTTGACAGGGACCTACGAGCAGTACTTC. This codes for CASSLTGTYEQYF.

The chain employs TRBV5-1 and TRBJ1-4, with 8 bases aligning to TRBD1. CDR3 length: 16 amino acids. The germline gives CDR1 SGHRS, CDR2 YFSETQ. Germline trimming cut 3 bases from V and 3 bases from J; bases unmatched to any gene: 7. As DNA, the CDR3 is TGCGCCAGCAGCTCCACATCGGACAGGGCTAATGAAAAACTGTTTTTT. This encodes CASSSTSDRANEKLFF. The whole variable domain, filled in from reference TRBV5-1 and TRBJ1-4, reads KAGVTQTPRYLIKTRGQQVTLSCSPISGHRSVSWYQQTPGQGLQFLFEYFSETQRNKGNFPGRFSGRQFSNSRSEMNVSTLELGDSALYLCASSSTSDRANEKLFFGSGTQLSVL.

This chain joins TRBV6-7 and TRBJ2-2; a weak D match, TRBD1 (6 bases). TRBV6-7 is identified as an open reading frame with a role that is uncertain. Trimming removed 10 bases at V and 7 bases at J, with 25 bases between. This CDR3 is 16 amino acids long. In nucleotides, the CDR3 is TGTGCCACAGACGAGCTGGCCCGAGGGGGAATCGGGGAGCTGTTTTTT. Its protein is CATDELARGGIGELFF.

The rearrangement links TRBV29-1 to TRBJ2-7; 7 bases are a match to TRBD1. This CDR3 has 15 amino acids. The germline gives CDR1 SQVTM, CDR2 ANQGSEA. Trimming cost V 5 bases and J 3 bases; bases outside gene matches: 13. The CDR3 loop reads CSVSTGKGKYYEQYF. The DNA for the CDR3 is TGCAGCGTTTCGACAGGGAAGGGTAAATACTACGAGCAGTACTTC.

The chain couples TRBV5-1 to TRBJ1-6, with unresolved D. V was clipped by 0 bases and J by 5 bases, with 12 bases between them. The CDR3 is made up of 16 amino acids. In germline, CDR1 is SGHRS, CDR2 YFSETQ. The CDR3 reads CASSLATQANNSPLHF. The DNA of the CDR3 is TGCGCCAGCAGCTTGGCGACACAAGCCAATAATTCACCCCTCCACTTT.

The chain uses TRBV5-4 and TRBJ1-6, with 9 bases aligning to TRBD1. Germline V lookup: CDR1 SGHNT, CDR2 YYREEE (reference sequence). The CDR3 contains 15 residues. V lost 2 bases to trimming and J lost 10 bases; unmatched junction nucleotides: 7. CDR3 loop: CASSFRDREGSPLHF. The CDR3 nucleotides are TGTGCCAGCAGCTTTAGGGACAGGGAGGGATCACCCCTCCACTTT.